A selection of T cell receptor beta chains follows, all from one sample in a study of graft-versus-host responses after intestinal transplantation. These receptors have no identified antigens. The method was immunoSEQ multiplex PCR; TCRdb's version includes in-frame clones alone and lacks a portion of them. Altogether approximately 130,000 clones are present, approximately 92% being singletons, with the ten largest covering approximately 0.17%. Sequenced here: unstimulated CD4+ T cells sorted from spleen or lymph node cells, sampled before intestinal transplant. These receptor sequences come from a human donor who received an intestinal transplant. Each CDR3 is given with its conserved first and last residue. A D gene is named only where the DNA matches it firmly. Clone size is not always given. Where it is, it says once, few, many or a class for expanded clones.

J gene: TRBJ2-7
D gene: TRBD1
clone size: .
V gene: TRBV7-9
CDR3 protein: CASSLVAPGQGEQYF
CDR3 DNA: TGTGCCAGCAGCTTAGTAGCTCCGGGACAGGGCGAGCAGTACTTC

J gene: TRBJ1-1
D gene: TRBD1
clone size: .
V gene: TRBV5-4
CDR3 protein: CASSSGQGRMNTEAFF
CDR3 DNA: TGTGCCAGCAGCTCGGGACAGGGGCGAATGAACACTGAAGCTTTCTTT

J gene: TRBJ1-1
D gene: .
clone size: once
V gene: TRBV19
CDR3 protein: CASSSRNTEAFF
CDR3 DNA: TGTGCCAGTAGTTCGCGGAACACTGAAGCTTTCTTT

J gene: TRBJ1-5
D gene: .
clone size: .
V gene: TRBV2
CDR3 protein: CASSVGLLSDQHF
CDR3 DNA: TGTGCCAGCAGTGTCGGACTTCTTAGCGACCAGCATTTT

J gene: TRBJ2-1
D gene: .
clone size: .
V gene: TRBV4-1
CDR3 protein: CASSQDRRPTTYNEQFF
CDR3 DNA: TGCGCCAGCAGCCAAGATAGGCGACCGACCACTTACAATGAGCAGTTCTTC

J gene: TRBJ2-7
D gene: .
clone size: .
V gene: TRBV7-9
CDR3 protein: CASSSRGRLYEQYF
CDR3 DNA: TGTGCCAGCAGCTCCCGGGGCCGTCTCTACGAGCAGTACTTC

J gene: TRBJ2-3
D gene: TRBD2
clone size: .
V gene: TRBV27
CDR3 protein: CASSPIAGRGTDTQYF
CDR3 DNA: TGTGCCAGCAGTCCAATAGCGGGTCGGGGCACAGATACGCAGTATTTT

J gene: TRBJ1-6
D gene: .
clone size: few
V gene: TRBV19
CDR3 protein: CASSFLRDSPLHF
CDR3 DNA: TGTGCCAGTAGTTTTTTGAGGGATTCACCCCTCCACTTT

J gene: TRBJ2-1
D gene: .
clone size: .
V gene: TRBV7-9
CDR3 protein: CASSSRPSYNEQFF
CDR3 DNA: TGTGCCAGCAGCTCTCGTCCCTCCTACAATGAGCAGTTCTTC

J gene: TRBJ2-7
D gene: .
clone size: .
V gene: TRBV5-1
CDR3 protein: CASRNPRGPYEQYF
CDR3 DNA: TGCGCCAGCAGAAACCCCAGGGGTCCCTACGAGCAGTACTTC

J gene: TRBJ2-5
D gene: TRBD2
clone size: .
V gene: TRBV30
CDR3 protein: CAWGGRGGRRETQYF
CDR3 DNA: TGTGCCTGGGGAGGGCGGGGGGGGAGAAGGGAGACCCAGTACTTC

J gene: TRBJ2-7
D gene: .
clone size: .
V gene: TRBV15
CDR3 protein: CATSRDLSSPNTYEQYF
CDR3 DNA: TGTGCCACCAGCAGAGATCTATCTAGCCCTAACACCTACGAGCAGTACTTC

J gene: TRBJ1-2
D gene: .
clone size: .
V gene: TRBV20-1
CDR3 protein: CSASDNYGYTF
CDR3 DNA: TGCAGTGCTAGCGACAACTATGGCTACACCTTC

J gene: TRBJ2-1
D gene: TRBD2
clone size: .
V gene: TRBV11-3
CDR3 protein: CASSFDSGGWNEQFF
CDR3 DNA: TGTGCCAGCAGCTTTGACAGCGGGGGGTGGAATGAGCAGTTCTTC

J gene: TRBJ2-1
D gene: TRBD2
clone size: .
V gene: TRBV18
CDR3 protein: CASSPPRTSGDEQFF
CDR3 DNA: TGTGCCAGCTCACCACCACGGACTAGCGGGGATGAGCAGTTCTTC

J gene: TRBJ1-1
D gene: .
clone size: .
V gene: TRBV6-1
CDR3 protein: CASSEARVLTEAFF
CDR3 DNA: TGTGCCAGCAGTGAAGCAAGGGTCCTCACTGAAGCTTTCTTT

J gene: TRBJ1-3
D gene: TRBD1
clone size: .
V gene: TRBV5-1
CDR3 protein: CASSLDRGQNTIYF
CDR3 DNA: TGCGCCAGCAGCTTGGACAGGGGGCAAAACACCATATATTTT

J gene: TRBJ2-5
D gene: .
clone size: .
V gene: TRBV10-2
CDR3 protein: CASTEGGETQYF
CDR3 DNA: TGCGCCAGCACTGAGGGGGGGGAGACCCAGTACTTC

J gene: TRBJ2-7
D gene: .
clone size: .
V gene: TRBV6-5
CDR3 protein: CASKKGRGGYEQYF
CDR3 DNA: TGTGCCAGTAAAAAAGGGAGGGGGGGCTACGAGCAGTACTTC

J gene: TRBJ1-5
D gene: TRBD1
clone size: .
V gene: TRBV10-2
CDR3 protein: CASSGGTGGRQPQHF
CDR3 DNA: TGCGCCAGCAGTGGGGGCACAGGGGGGCGCCAGCCCCAGCATTTT

J gene: TRBJ2-2
D gene: .
clone size: .
V gene: TRBV10-3
CDR3 protein: CAISADTGWVTGELFF
CDR3 DNA: TGTGCCATCAGTGCCGATACAGGGTGGGTCACCGGGGAGCTGTTTTTT

J gene: TRBJ2-1
D gene: TRBD1
clone size: .
V gene: TRBV2
CDR3 protein: CASSELATGVGRQFF
CDR3 DNA: TGTGCCAGCAGTGAGCTCGCCACAGGGGTTGGTAGGCAGTTCTTC

J gene: TRBJ2-7
D gene: TRBD2
clone size: .
V gene: TRBV11-2
CDR3 protein: CASSLALSGRPYEQYF
CDR3 DNA: TGTGCCAGCAGCTTAGCGCTTAGCGGGCGCCCATACGAGCAGTACTTC

J gene: TRBJ2-3
D gene: .
clone size: .
V gene: TRBV4-2
CDR3 protein: CASSPLGAGTQYF
CDR3 DNA: TGTGCCAGCAGCCCCTTAGGCGCCGGCACGCAGTATTTT

J gene: TRBJ2-1
D gene: .
clone size: .
V gene: TRBV9
CDR3 protein: CASSVGVLGNEQFF
CDR3 DNA: TGTGCCAGCAGCGTAGGGGTCCTCGGCAATGAGCAGTTCTTC

J gene: TRBJ1-2
D gene: .
clone size: .
V gene: TRBV19
CDR3 protein: CASTAGTFTVSYGYTF
CDR3 DNA: TGTGCCAGTACCGCCGGGACGTTTACGGTTTCCTATGGCTACACCTTC

J gene: TRBJ1-5
D gene: .
clone size: .
V gene: TRBV18
CDR3 protein: CASSLGTDQPQHF
CDR3 DNA: TGTGCCAGCTCACTGGGGACGGATCAGCCCCAGCATTTT

J gene: TRBJ1-3
D gene: .
clone size: .
V gene: TRBV5-1
CDR3 protein: CASSLDPNSLASGNTIYF
CDR3 DNA: TGCGCCAGCAGCTTGGATCCTAACTCCTTAGCCTCTGGAAACACCATATATTTT

J gene: TRBJ1-1
D gene: TRBD1
clone size: once
V gene: TRBV18
CDR3 protein: CASSPSRQGAGTEAFF
CDR3 DNA: TGTGCCAGCTCACCATCCCGTCAGGGGGCTGGTACTGAAGCTTTCTTT

J gene: TRBJ2-6
D gene: .
clone size: .
V gene: TRBV27
CDR3 protein: CASSPSVAGANVLTF
CDR3 DNA: TGTGCCAGCAGTCCGAGTGTAGCTGGGGCCAACGTCCTGACTTTC

J gene: TRBJ1-1
D gene: .
clone size: few
V gene: TRBV6-5
CDR3 protein: CASSRGPVNTEAFF
CDR3 DNA: TGTGCCAGCAGCCGAGGCCCCGTGAACACTGAAGCTTTCTTT

J gene: TRBJ1-4
D gene: .
clone size: .
V gene: TRBV19
CDR3 protein: CASSGGRRNEKLFF
CDR3 DNA: TGTGCCAGTAGTGGGGGACGGAGAAATGAAAAACTGTTTTTT

J gene: TRBJ2-4
D gene: TRBD1
clone size: .
V gene: TRBV5-4
CDR3 protein: CASSSGPGQHNIQYF
CDR3 DNA: TGTGCCAGCAGCTCGGGACCGGGACAGCATAACATTCAGTACTTC

J gene: TRBJ1-2
D gene: .
clone size: .
V gene: TRBV12-1
CDR3 protein: CASSRTGVYGYTF
CDR3 DNA: TGTGCCAGCAGCCGAACAGGGGTGTATGGCTACACCTTC

J gene: TRBJ2-5
D gene: TRBD1
clone size: .
V gene: TRBV18
CDR3 protein: CASSPGTGVGETQYF
CDR3 DNA: TGTGCCAGCTCCCCGGGGACAGGGGTCGGCGAGACCCAGTACTTC

J gene: TRBJ1-1
D gene: TRBD1
clone size: .
V gene: TRBV7-3
CDR3 protein: CASSQRTGGLDTEAFF
CDR3 DNA: TGTGCCAGCAGCCAAAGGACAGGGGGACTGGACACTGAAGCTTTCTTT

J gene: TRBJ2-3
D gene: TRBD1
clone size: .
V gene: TRBV5-6
CDR3 protein: CASSSGTAPQDTQYF
CDR3 DNA: TGTGCCAGCAGCTCAGGGACAGCCCCGCAAGATACGCAGTATTTT

J gene: TRBJ1-4
D gene: .
clone size: .
V gene: TRBV20-1
CDR3 protein: CTDPGPAKLFF
CDR3 DNA: TGCACCGATCCGGGGCCCGCAAAACTGTTTTTT

J gene: TRBJ1-4
D gene: .
clone size: .
V gene: TRBV29-1
CDR3 protein: CSVRGVGEKLFF
CDR3 DNA: TGCAGCGTCCGGGGGGTGGGCGAAAAACTGTTTTTT

J gene: TRBJ2-3
D gene: .
clone size: .
V gene: TRBV7-3
CDR3 protein: CASSAQSIADTQYF
CDR3 DNA: TGTGCCAGCAGCGCCCAATCGATAGCAGATACGCAGTATTTT

J gene: TRBJ1-6
D gene: TRBD1
clone size: .
V gene: TRBV11-3
CDR3 protein: CASSPTGGGSPLHF
CDR3 DNA: TGTGCCAGCAGCCCCACAGGGGGAGGCTCACCCCTCCACTTT

J gene: TRBJ2-3
D gene: TRBD2
clone size: .
V gene: TRBV6-5
CDR3 protein: CASSFSGGLKDTQYF
CDR3 DNA: TGTGCCAGCAGCTTTAGCGGGGGTCTCAAAGATACGCAGTATTTT

J gene: TRBJ2-3
D gene: .
clone size: .
V gene: TRBV9
CDR3 protein: CASSVAPQGGARTDTQYF
CDR3 DNA: TGTGCCAGCAGCGTTGCTCCCCAGGGGGGGGCAAGGACAGATACGCAGTATTTT

J gene: TRBJ1-1
D gene: .
clone size: .
V gene: TRBV5-1
CDR3 protein: CASSLIPGPEKAFF
CDR3 DNA: TGCGCCAGCAGCCTCATCCCGGGCCCTGAGAAAGCTTTCTTT

J gene: TRBJ2-7
D gene: TRBD1
clone size: .
V gene: TRBV29-1
CDR3 protein: CSAGQLNYEQYF
CDR3 DNA: TGCAGCGCGGGACAGCTTAACTACGAGCAGTACTTC

J gene: TRBJ1-3
D gene: .
clone size: .
V gene: TRBV19
CDR3 protein: CASSTTQTPSSGNTIYF
CDR3 DNA: TGTGCCAGTAGTACGACCCAGACACCTAGCTCTGGAAACACCATATATTTT

J gene: TRBJ1-2
D gene: TRBD1
clone size: .
V gene: TRBV5-1
CDR3 protein: CASSFTGDGYTF
CDR3 DNA: TGCGCCAGCAGCTTTACAGGGGATGGCTACACCTTC

J gene: TRBJ1-1
D gene: .
clone size: .
V gene: TRBV7-9
CDR3 protein: CASSSRVDTEAFF
CDR3 DNA: TGTGCCAGCAGCTCCAGGGTGGACACTGAAGCTTTCTTT

J gene: TRBJ1-4
D gene: TRBD1
clone size: .
V gene: TRBV10-3
CDR3 protein: CAISYDRGITNEKLFF
CDR3 DNA: TGTGCCATCAGTTACGACAGGGGAATTACTAATGAAAAACTGTTTTTT

J gene: TRBJ2-3
D gene: .
clone size: .
V gene: TRBV6-1
CDR3 protein: CASSQEGYTQYF
CDR3 DNA: TGTGCCAGCAGTCAAGAGGGGTATACGCAGTATTTT

J gene: TRBJ2-7
D gene: .
clone size: .
V gene: TRBV5-5
CDR3 protein: CASSLQGTIDEQYF
CDR3 DNA: TGTGCCAGCAGCTTGCAGGGGACCATCGACGAGCAGTACTTC